The present TCR beta chain was sequenced within a study of cytomegalovirus exposure and HLA in healthy donors (dated by TCRdb to about 2017). About the study as a whole: An earlier analysis of roughly 500 of the donors reported about 290 Gb of sequence data and 117 million unique TCR beta sequences from some 180 million T cells. Both class I and class II loci were covered by HLA typing, at four-digit resolution. Along with the approximately 650-subject first cohort, a separate validation cohort of 120 different subjects was used. Donor age, sex, ethnicity and CMV serostatus were collected together with the repertoire data. Because of strong linkage in the cohort, five DR-DQ haplotypes were treated as single units for association and clustering. The genetic ancestry cluster associated with self-reported Caucasian donors included about 81% of the 350 to 500 genotyped donors. The aim of the study was to test whether cataloging public T cell receptors could identify signatures of past pathogen exposure. Rather than using new phenotypic data, the later analysis identified candidate immune exposures from TCR beta sequences and from how often those sequences occurred across donors. To decide whether each TCR beta V gene segment behaved as functional or pseudogenic, an earlier analysis of some 600 of the donors relied on high-throughput TCR beta sequencing. Using immunosequencing, the study profiled T cell repertoires from roughly 650 subjects and related those repertoires to cytomegalovirus serostatus. In a later genetic analysis, genome-wide SNP genotypes for 398 of the 666 donors were used, and that subset was treated as a discovery cohort. To study patterns of TCR occurrence, a later analysis re-analyzed previously published TCR beta repertoires from 700 or so donors and added high-resolution HLA genotyping. All discovery cohort repertoires had been generated on a single sequencing platform. High-throughput TCR immunosequencing, statistical association of individual TCRs with disease status, and machine learning were combined to predict cytomegalovirus infection status. On average, around 200,000 unique TCR beta nucleotide sequences were sequenced per donor among 350 to 400 genotyped donors of the cohort, with roughly 18% of those sequences being non-productive. An early release that covered fewer than 750 HLA-typed donors contained around 300 gigabases of sequencing data and tens of millions of unique TCR sequences. Typing coverage varied by locus: 629-630 donors for A, B, C, DRB1 and DQB1; more than 500 for DQA1; more than 600 for DPA1; fewer than 480 for DPB1. Here is what the overall study found, with its caveats: Because counts were too low, under 20 rarely observed V segments, including chromosome 9 orphons, were left out of the earlier analysis of 500 to 650 of the donors. In an earlier analysis of 450 to 750 of the donors, most TCR beta V segments appeared in productive rearrangements about 87% or about 30% of the time, broadly matching IMGT annotations. The classifier was reported to diagnose cytomegalovirus status with high specificity and sensitivity in both the original cohort and the validation cohort. A cluster of highly shared sequence variants was judged likely to be a technical artifact of the sequencing pipeline. For the cohort, immune exposure information was limited to CMV serostatus. A few of the identified cytomegalovirus-associated TCR beta chains were confirmed in vitro to be specific for cytomegalovirus antigens. According to a later analysis, most CMV-associated TCR beta chains appeared to be HLA-restricted, and the HLA associations seemed to be driven largely by CMV exposure. In a later analysis, TCR association rates were found to vary across HLA loci, with the most associated TCRs seen for DRB1 alleles and the fewest for HLA-C alleles. Specific HLA alleles were associated with 18,000 or so TCR beta sequences at a false discovery rate of 0.05 in a later analysis. In the study, around 160 TCR beta chains were listed as associated with cytomegalovirus. Some IMGT-functional V segments, including TRBV6-2 and TRBV6-3, could not be told apart with the 87-base-pair reads, so those segments were excluded. This cohort had only TCR beta chains sequenced, and the lack of alpha or paired-chain data limited which features could be detected. Linkage disequilibrium might explain the correlated functional status among segregating V segments, but an unknown experimental factor could not be excluded. A later genetic analysis reported fewer N-insertions in productive TCRs among donors in an Asian-associated ancestry cluster than the roughly 700-donor mean. A further reported finding was that TCR beta sequences accurately predicted the HLA-A and HLA-B alleles for most subjects in the first cohort. The presence/absence analyses assumed that sequencing depth was roughly uniform across donors, and that assumption may not be true. When HLA alleles, especially DR and DQ, strongly co-occurred, TCR associations were difficult to assign to individual alleles. In a later analysis, HLA-associated TCR beta chains showed more clonal expansion and lower generation probabilities than non-associated chains that were equally common. HLA typing was unavailable for some donors at each locus, so association tests used only the typed subset. Several of the top co-occurrence clusters appeared to be linked to parvovirus B19, influenza, CMV and Epstein-Barr virus, according to a later analysis. While some public TCRs were present in many individuals, most TCR sequences turned up only very rarely across donors. In a later genetic analysis, a missense DCLRE1C variant was associated with V-gene and J-gene trimming of TCR beta chains, and the association was replicated in an independent cohort. The authors suggested that the approach could potentially be generalized to other disease states and immunological phenotypes.

Details on this clone: It has no known antigen specificity. It has no much larger one-base neighbor in the sample; base qualities were not kept.

CDR1 KGHSH and CDR2 LQKENI are derived from the germline V gene. The CDR3 spans 19 residues, from the cysteine through the phenylalanine. The only DNA kept is the CDR3, 57 bases in frame from the first base. The germline V and J ends show losses of 3 bases and 7 bases respectively, and no gene match explains 18 bases of the junction. The cohort was made up of under 800 healthy bone marrow donors. Cohort members were all nominally healthy when sampled, although unrecorded immune exposures were likely present. The donor tested CMV seronegative, placing the donor among the 352 seronegative members of the cohort. A peripheral blood sample was provided by each donor, and peripheral blood mononuclear cells were used for TCR beta sequencing. Genomic DNA was extracted from the blood cell samples with the Qiagen DNeasy Blood Extraction Kit. Library method: the immunoSEQ multiplex PCR assay. For the multiplex PCR, a mixture combining 60 forward primers for TCR Vbeta segments and 13 reverse primers for TCR Jbeta segments was used. The CDR3 region of rearranged TCR beta genes was amplified from genomic DNA with a multiplex PCR assay. The Illumina HiSeq System was used to sequence the amplified TCR beta libraries as 87-base-pair reads. The authors' analysis ran thus. In a later analysis, tens of millions of unique TCR beta chains were counted across the approximately 620 repertoires, and some 10 million of these chains were shared by at least two donors. Raw reads were error-corrected and collapsed into unique sequences with a nearest-neighbor algorithm that merged closely related sequences to remove PCR and sequencing errors. V, D and J gene segments were assigned by aligning CDR3 sequences to IMGT reference sequences. For a sequence to be retained, at least a six-nucleotide match to both a V gene segment and a J gene segment was required. A rearrangement counted as productive if the CDR3 had no stop codons and remained in frame with V and J, and every other rearrangement counted as non-productive. Following IMGT convention, CDR3 was defined as the stretch from the second conserved V-encoded cysteine to the conserved J-encoded phenylalanine. Sequences without an unambiguous match to a single V gene segment were excluded from the earlier analysis of approximately 560 of the donors. In an earlier analysis of approximately 590 of the donors, a V segment was called functional when productive rearrangements were above 56.7%, and segregating when the standard deviation between donors exceeded 5%. A statistical classification framework was built for diagnosing cytomegalovirus status from the catalog of TCR beta chain sequences. V and J gene assignment, in a later analysis, came from comparing TCR nucleotide sequences with IMGT/GENE-DB human TR gene sequences. Using the TCRdist pipeline, a later analysis assigned CDR3 sequences along with most-parsimonious VDJ recombination scenarios. A later analysis defined each TCR beta chain by its CDR3 amino acid sequence plus V-gene family, and excluded reads lacking a unique V-gene family. A later analysis removed several hundred highly shared, low-generation-probability nucleotide sequences to deal with suspected cross-contamination and a sequencing artifact. In a later analysis, a clonal expansion index was calculated for each public chain from normalized within-repertoire ranks of inferred template counts. In a later analysis, generation probabilities were computed with a VDJ recombination model fitted to out-of-frame rearrangements, and the resulting probabilities were checked against IGoR. In a later analysis, TCR-TCR, TCR-HLA and TCR-CMV co-occurrence was scored with hypergeometric tests, and a repertoire-size bias correction was applied to TCR pairs. In a later analysis, false discovery rates were estimated by permuting HLA or CMV assignments 20 times. A later analysis grouped co-occurring TCRs with DBSCAN, adding TCRdist sequence similarity when clustering within HLA-allele-positive subsets. Co-occurrence clustering excluded repertoires with fewer than 30,000 or more than 120,000 public chains, plus five with anomalous nucleotide sharing. The immuneACCESS repertoire file appears here via TCRdb, limited to in-frame rearrangements. These files lack a portion of the clones; in checked studies, under half of the deficit traces to unresolved V genes, and the cause of the others is not known. The D gene and trimming were derived from the DNA, and the V and J assignments and clone size from that table. This sample has 150,000 to 200,000 clones in its table, and about four fifths of those were observed once. The top ten hold more than 1.5% of the sample.

The rearrangement combines TRBV18 with TRBJ1-3; TRBD1 lines up with 10 middle nucleotides. The sequence was obtained from a man aged 50 to 59 in good health and CMV-seronegative. The sample comprised PBMCs. The sequenced DNA: TGTGCCAGCTCACCGCAACGGCTGACAGGGGGCATTGGCAGGAACACCATATATTTT. It is translated as CASSPQRLTGGIGRNTIYF.